Following are 27 T cell receptor beta chains from one sample sequenced in a study of blood T cell repertoires in COVID-19. Measured with immunoSEQ multiplex PCR; TCRdb has only the in-frame clones, and not every one. This sample has around 280,000 clones, with approximately 80% found just once. The source material was peripheral blood. These receptors all stem from a woman aged 45-59 years with active or convalescent COVID-19.

V and J are TRBV28 and TRBJ1-1; no definite D call. The CDR3 totals 12 residues. Trimming removed 4 bases from V and 1 base from J, with 4 bases in between. Germline V CDR1 and CDR2: MDHEN, SYDVKM. The CDR3 region has the DNA TGTGCCAGCAGTTCCTCGAACACTGAAGCTTTCTTT. It translates to CASSSSNTEAFF.

The rearrangement joins TRBV11-2 to TRBJ1-5; D gene unclear. V lost 5 bases, J lost 5 bases, and 13 bases lay in between. Per the germline V gene, CDR1 is SGHAT and CDR2 is FQNNGV. The CDR3 extends over 14 amino acids. CDR3 residues: CASSANPGDQPQHF. CDR3 coding DNA: TGTGCCAGCAGCGCAAATCCCGGGGATCAGCCCCAGCATTTT.

The V and J genes are TRBV23-1 and TRBJ2-5; perhaps TRBD1 as D (6 bases). TRBV23-1 belongs to the ORF category, with a function that is uncertain. The V gene lost 3 bases and the J gene lost 2 bases, with 16 bases spanning the gap. There are 16 residues in the CDR3. CDR3 sequence reads: CASSQAAQGVQETQYF. DNA for the CDR3: TGCGCCAGCAGTCAGGCAGCACAGGGCGTTCAAGAGACCCAGTACTTC.

The J gene is TRBJ1-4, the V gene TRBV2; unclear D gene. The CDR3 spans 16 residues. In germline, CDR1 is SNHLY, CDR2 FYNNEI. The V end was cut by 2 bases, the J end by 0 bases, with 10 bases between. CDR3: CASSERGVATNEKLFF. The CDR3 region has the DNA TGTGCCAGCAGTGAACGGGGAGTAGCAACTAATGAAAAACTGTTTTTT.

J is TRBJ2-7 and V is TRBV5-1; no clear D. V was pared by 0 bases and J by 1 base, with 8 bases between. CDR3 length: 14 amino acids. Germline V gene sequence: CDR1 SGHRS, CDR2 YFSETQ. The CDR3 is CASSLGAGSYEQYF. Here the CDR3 DNA reads TGCGCCAGCAGCTTGGGTGCAGGATCCTACGAGCAGTACTTC.

V gene TRBV7-6 combines with J gene TRBJ2-1; 15 nucleotides line up with TRBD2. Germline V gene data show CDR1 as SGHVS and CDR2 as FNYEAQ. J was trimmed by 8 bases and V by 0 bases; bases with no gene match: 5. The CDR3 sequence is 17 residues long. CDR3 residues: CASSLALRTSGRDEQFF. CDR3 nucleotide sequence: TGTGCCAGCAGCTTAGCTCTGAGGACTAGCGGGAGGGATGAGCAGTTCTTC.

About this clone itself: This sample includes further DNA sequences coding for the same CDR3. V is TRBV5-6 and J is TRBJ2-3, with D possibly matching TRBD1 (6 bases). V shed 4 bases and J shed 3 bases, with 9 bases lying between them. This CDR3 contains 13 residues. The germline V gene has CDR1 SGHDT and CDR2 YYEEEE. Here the CDR3 DNA reads TGTGCCAGCAGCACACAGGGAACAGATACGCAGTATTTT. Amino acid sequence: CASSTQGTDTQYF. The full variable domain, completed using reference TRBV5-6 and TRBJ2-3, is DAGVTQSPTHLIKTRGQQVTLRCSPKSGHDTVSWYQQALGQGPQFIFQYYEEEERQRGNFPDRFSGHQFPNYSSELNVNALLLGDSALYLCASSTQGTDTQYFGPGTRLTVL.

Here the CDR3 reads CASSLHRNSNQPQHF. CDR3 nucleotides: TGTGCCAGCAGCCTCCACAGGAATAGCAATCAGCCCCAGCATTTT. The V and J genes are TRBV16 and TRBJ1-5; D possibly corresponds to TRBD1 (5 bases). This CDR3 spans 15 amino acids. Germline V lookup: CDR1 KGHSY, CDR2 FQNENV. The germline V and J ends were trimmed by 4 bases and 0 bases, with 10 bases remaining between them.

The V call is TRBV7-6, the J call TRBJ1-2, with 9 nucleotides matching TRBD1. CDR1 and CDR2 (germline): SGHVS, FNYEAQ. The CDR3 has 13 residues. V was clipped by 1 base and J by 7 bases; unmatched bases: 1. Here the CDR3 DNA reads TGTGCCAGCAGCTTAGGGACAGGGGCTGGCTACACCTTC. Amino acid sequence: CASSLGTGAGYTF.

V and J are TRBV27 and TRBJ1-5; D is possibly TRBD1 (5 bases). Germline values: CDR1 MNHEY, CDR2 SMNVEV (reference sequence). This CDR3 contains 17 residues. V was trimmed by 4 bases and J by 0 bases, leaving 16 bases between them. CDR3: CASSSSPRGYSNQPQHF. In DNA, the CDR3 is TGTGCCAGCAGTTCCTCCCCTCGGGGGTATAGCAATCAGCCCCAGCATTTT.

The chain carries TRBV19 and TRBJ2-5, with D possibly matching TRBD2 (5 bases). CDR3 length equals 15 residues. Between the trimmed V and J ends, which lost 1 base and 5 bases, there was a span of 14 bases. Germline lookup yields CDR1 LNHDA and CDR2 SQIVND (reference sequence). The CDR3 bases are TGTGCCAGTAGTATAGGGCAGGCCCCGGGGGAGACCCAGTACTTC. Residues: CASSIGQAPGETQYF.

The rearrangement joins TRBV27 to TRBJ2-1; no reliable D call. Germline lookup yields CDR1 MNHEY and CDR2 SMNVEV (reference sequence). V lost 0 bases and J 7 bases, leaving 10 bases between the germline ends. CDR3 length: 14 amino acids. CDR3 sequence reads: CASSLSALWNEQFF. The CDR3 nucleotides are TGTGCCAGCAGTTTATCGGCCCTTTGGAATGAGCAGTTCTTC.

The chain recombines TRBV24-1 with TRBJ2-1, with TRBD2 matching 7 bases. V lost 1 base and J lost 4; bases outside the gene matches: 6. Germline V CDR1 and CDR2: KGHDR, SFDVKD. This CDR3 spans 16 amino acids. The CDR3 region is CATSDFGASGYNEQFF. The CDR3 bases are TGTGCCACCAGTGATTTCGGCGCTAGCGGTTACAATGAGCAGTTCTTC.

The chain combines TRBV7-9 with TRBJ2-3, with 11 bases matching TRBD2. The length of the CDR3 is 15 residues. The junction had 8 bases not matched to a gene; V was cut back by 7 bases and J by 5 bases. From germline, CDR1 is SEHNR and CDR2 FQNEAQ (reference sequence). CDR3 residues: CASTYLAGGIDTQYF. The DNA for the CDR3 is TGTGCCAGCACCTATCTAGCGGGAGGTATAGATACGCAGTATTTT.

The chain carries TRBV5-4 and TRBJ2-1; D is possibly TRBD2 (6 bases). V was trimmed by 4 bases and J by 9 bases, leaving 14 bases between them. Looked up from germline, CDR1 is SGHNT and CDR2 is YYREEE (reference sequence). The CDR3 spans 13 residues. In DNA form, the CDR3 reads TGTGCCAGCAGCCTGACTAGTTTCGGTGAGCAGTTCTTC. Its translation is CASSLTSFGEQFF.

CDR3 loop: CASSTSGLRFANTGELFF. For the CDR3, the DNA is TGTGCCAGTAGTACTAGCGGGCTCCGTTTCGCGAACACCGGGGAGCTGTTTTTT. The genes are TRBV19 and TRBJ2-2; 8 nucleotides align to TRBD2. Germline lookup yields CDR1 LNHDA and CDR2 SQIVND (reference sequence). This CDR3 region has 18 residues. V lost 4 bases and J lost 0; bases outside the gene matches: 10.

J is TRBJ2-5 and V is TRBV6-4; 9 nucleotides match TRBD1. J was trimmed by 0 bases and V by 11 bases; bases with no gene match: 10. CDR1 MRHNA and CDR2 SNTAGT come from the germline V gene. This CDR3 has 15 residues. The CDR3 is CAQGGHRGHQETQYF. CDR3 bases: TGTGCCCAAGGGGGGCACAGGGGGCACCAAGAGACCCAGTACTTC.

V and J are TRBV30 and TRBJ1-5, with D unclear. The CDR3 covers 12 residues. Trimming took off 5 bases at V and 7 bases at J, with 12 bases between the two ends. Germline values: CDR1 GTSNPN, CDR2 SVGIG (reference sequence). The CDR3 nucleotides read TGTGCCTGGGATGCAGGAGGCCAGCCCCAGCATTTT. Amino acid sequence: CAWDAGGQPQHF.

This chain connects TRBV30 to TRBJ2-3; 7 nucleotides line up with TRBD2. This CDR3 has 15 amino acids. Per the germline V gene, CDR1 is GTSNPN and CDR2 is SVGIG (reference sequence). The V segment lost 3 bases and the J segment 7 bases; nucleotides outside the gene matches: 13. The DNA of the CDR3 is TGTGCCTGGAGAGGTCGGGGGAGGGGAAATAATACGCAGTATTTT. It encodes CAWRGRGRGNNTQYF.

The V and J genes are TRBV7-9 and TRBJ2-7, with 7 nucleotides matching TRBD2. CDR1 SEHNR and CDR2 FQNEAQ come from the germline V gene (reference sequence). The trim removed 1 base at V and 0 bases at J, leaving 3 bases unmatched. CDR3 size: 15 residues. The CDR3 DNA reads TGTGCCAGCAGCTTAGATGGCGGGAGCTCCTACGAGCAGTACTTC. It yields the protein CASSLDGGSSYEQYF.

This chain uses TRBV4-1 with TRBJ2-1; tentatively, D is TRBD2 (6 bases). Germline lookup yields CDR1 MGHRA and CDR2 YSYEKL. V lost 3 bases to trimming and J lost 1 base, with 19 bases between them. CDR3 length: 18 residues. In nucleotides, the CDR3 is TGCGCCAGCAGCCAGTCGATGGCGGGTGGGGGGTCCTACAATGAGCAGTTCTTC. Translation: CASSQSMAGGGSYNEQFF.

This clone was detected a few times. The genes are TRBV6-5 and TRBJ1-2; D remains ambiguous. The CDR3 runs to 14 residues. V lost 6 bases, J lost 4 bases, and 15 bases lay in between. From germline, CDR1 is MNHEY and CDR2 SVGAGI. In DNA, the CDR3 is TGTGCCAGCAGCTCGGCGAGCGTAACCTATGGCTACACCTTC. Translating gives CASSSASVTYGYTF.

The chain combines TRBV10-3 with TRBJ1-5, with D perhaps TRBD1 (6 bases). This CDR3 spans 11 amino acids. Germline V CDR1 and CDR2: ENHRY, SYGVKD. Trimming took 10 bases from V and 11 from J, leaving 15 bases between them. Written as DNA, the CDR3 is TGTGCCAGCTGGGGTCAGGGGACCCAGCATTTT. Encoded protein: CASWGQGTQHF.

V gene TRBV6-5 combines with J gene TRBJ2-7; 12 bases are a match to TRBD2. This CDR3 comprises 15 residues. From germline, CDR1 is MNHEY and CDR2 SVGAGI. With 8 bases clipped from V and 5 bases from J, the junction kept 10 bases outside the gene matches. DNA for the CDR3: TGTGCCAGCTCGAGACTAGCGGGAGTTAGGGACGAGCAGTACTTC. Its protein product is CASSRLAGVRDEQYF.

The rearrangement links TRBV5-1 to TRBJ2-5, with 7 positions matching TRBD1. The CDR3 consists of 15 residues. Germline lookup yields CDR1 SGHRS and CDR2 YFSETQ. The ends lost 4 bases at V and 1 base at J; junction bases unmatched: 7. The DNA for the CDR3 is TGCGCCAGCAGCACGGACAGGAGCCTCCAAGAGACCCAGTACTTC. Its translation: CASSTDRSLQETQYF.

This clone has more than one count but fewer than ten. This chain uses TRBV19 with TRBJ1-2; the D gene is possibly TRBD1 (5 bases). Germline V lookup: CDR1 LNHDA, CDR2 SQIVND (reference sequence). Trimming stripped 2 bases from V and 8 bases from J, with 15 bases between. The CDR3 sequence is 14 residues long. CDR3 nucleotide sequence: TGTGCCAGTAGTATAATGGGAGGGGCGCGAGGCTACACCTTC. Translation gives CASSIMGGARGYTF.

This clone is a singleton in its sample. The V gene is TRBV6-1, the J gene TRBJ2-7, with 7 bases identical to TRBD2. V trimming: 2 bases; J trimming: 0 bases; junction bases outside the gene matches: 13. Germline V gene lookup returns CDR1 MNHNS and CDR2 SASEGT. CDR3 length: 18 residues. CDR3 coding DNA: TGTGCCAGCAGTGAAACGGGAGCGGGATTTAGAAGCTCCTACGAGCAGTACTTC. This encodes CASSETGAGFRSSYEQYF.